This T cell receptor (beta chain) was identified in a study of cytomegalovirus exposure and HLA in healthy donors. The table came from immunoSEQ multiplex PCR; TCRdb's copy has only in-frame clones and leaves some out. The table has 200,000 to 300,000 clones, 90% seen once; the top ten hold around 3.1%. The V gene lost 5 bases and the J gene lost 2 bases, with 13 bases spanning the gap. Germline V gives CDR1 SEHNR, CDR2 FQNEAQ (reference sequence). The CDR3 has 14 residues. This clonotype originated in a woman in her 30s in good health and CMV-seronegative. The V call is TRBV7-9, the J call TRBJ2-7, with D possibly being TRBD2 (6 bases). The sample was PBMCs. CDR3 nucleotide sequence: TGTGCCAGCAGCCCAACTAGCAGACCCTACGAGCAGTACTTC. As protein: CASSPTSRPYEQYF.